This T cell receptor (beta chain) was sequenced for a study of beta chain features in type 1 diabetes. Study observations and caveats: High-TCR-expressing cells could be over-represented by cDNA sequencing.

Points on this clone: Its target is unknown.

V was cut by 6 bases and J by 6 bases, with 14 bases left in between. Germline values: CDR1 MNHEY, CDR2 SVGAGI. This CDR3 comprises 13 residues. Sequencing targeted expressed TCRB transcripts, as all isolated RNA had been reverse transcribed. Here immunoSEQ multiplex PCR was the method, and the copy in TCRdb shows in-frame clones only, minus some. This sample has around 300,000 clones; under 8.5% occur once, and the top ten carry roughly 1%. The V and J genes are TRBV6-5 and TRBJ1-2, with D maybe TRBD1 (6 bases). This sequence originates from a woman aged 18-30 years in good health. The sample was central memory CD4+ T cells from blood. CDR3 loop: CASRPQGGHGYTF. The CDR3 nucleotides are TGTGCCAGCAGACCACAGGGTGGTCATGGCTACACCTTC.